One and the same sample provided the 15 T cell receptor beta chains below, sequenced in a study of monozygotic twins with inflammatory bowel disease. TCRdb reprocessed the 5' RACE reads; each CDR3 protein has one entry and no DNA is given. This table lists some 330,000 distinct CDR3 sequences. The sequencing input was blood. These receptors originate from a human donor with ulcerative colitis or Crohn's disease, or a healthy co-twin of an affected twin (not recorded which).

V is TRBV9 and J is TRBJ1-1. The germline CDR1 and CDR2 sequences are SGDLS and YYNGEE. The CDR3 length is 13 residues. The CDR3 is CASSVVLDTEAFF.

The chain is built from TRBV11-2 and TRBJ2-6; TCRdb gives TRBD1 as the D gene, but with no DNA this cannot be confirmed. Germline loops: CDR1 SGHAT, CDR2 FQNNGV. The CDR3 runs to 18 residues. CDR3 loop: CASSTSPFSGSGANVLTF.

The chain employs TRBV5-1 and TRBJ1-6. CDR1 is SGHRS, CDR2 YFSETQ, per germline. There are 17 residues in the CDR3. The CDR3 sequence is CASSSDRGLVTGSPLHF.

CDR3 residues: CASSESIQATNYNEQFF. The gene calls are TRBV10-2 and TRBJ2-1; TCRdb's D call of TRBD1 is untestable without DNA. The CDR3 is 17 residues long. Germline CDR1 WSHSY, CDR2 SAAADI.

The V gene is TRBV5-1, the J gene TRBJ1-1; the D call of TRBD1 rests on TCRdb alone, since no DNA is present to check it. From germline, CDR1 is SGHRS and CDR2 YFSETQ. The CDR3 is 15 residues long. The CDR3 protein is CASSAPGQGLAEAFF.

V usage is TRBV7-8 and J usage is TRBJ2-3; TCRdb gives TRBD2 as the D gene, but with no DNA this cannot be confirmed. The CDR3 is 15 amino acids. Per the germline V gene, CDR1 is SGHVS and CDR2 is FQNEAQ. CDR3 loop: CASKQIGSGPDTQYF.

J is TRBJ2-7 and V is TRBV4-2. This CDR3 is built from 15 residues. CDR1 and CDR2 from the germline V gene are LGHNA and YNFKEQ. The CDR3 here is CASSQDLVGAYEQYF.

CDR3 residues: CASSLERWAEDSTGELFF. The chain carries TRBV5-1 and TRBJ2-2; TCRdb outputs TRBD1, but without DNA this stays unchecked. Looked up from germline, CDR1 is SGHRS and CDR2 is YFSETQ. The CDR3 length is 18 residues.

The rearrangement links TRBV5-1 to TRBJ2-1; without DNA, the TCRdb call of TRBD2 cannot be checked. The CDR3 sequence is 17 residues long. CDR1 SGHRS and CDR2 YFSETQ come from the germline V gene. The CDR3 spells CASSLAAGWLTYNEQFF.

The chain has TRBV15 and TRBJ2-3. The germline CDR1 and CDR2 sequences are LNHNV and YYDKDF (reference sequence). The CDR3 length is 11 residues. Here the CDR3 reads CATSSGNTQYF.

V usage is TRBV5-1 and J usage is TRBJ2-1; TCRdb's D call, TRBD2, is unchecked because there is no DNA. Germline lookup yields CDR1 SGHRS and CDR2 YFSETQ. This CDR3 is 16 amino acids long. CDR3 sequence: CASSYLSGRAGNEQFF.

This chain connects TRBV30 to TRBJ2-7; TCRdb calls TRBD2, which cannot be checked without DNA. Germline V lookup: CDR1 GTSNPN, CDR2 SVGIG (reference sequence). The CDR3 covers 15 residues. The CDR3 sequence is CAWRGLAGGSYEQYF.

The V call is TRBV19, the J call TRBJ2-2; TCRdb's D call, TRBD1, is unchecked because there is no DNA. The CDR3 length is 12 residues. CDR1 is LNHDA and CDR2 is SQIVND in the germline V gene (reference sequence). The CDR3 sequence is CAGGSGAGELFF.

This chain uses TRBV27 with TRBJ2-7; the TCRdb D gene call, TRBD1, has no DNA to confirm it. The germline V gene has CDR1 MNHEY and CDR2 SMNVEV (reference sequence). CDR3 length: 16 amino acids. The CDR3 loop is CASSLGKGALIYEQYF.

This sequence joins TRBV6-2 or TRBV6-3 and TRBJ1-5. CDR3 size: 14 residues. Germline assignment: CDR1 MNHEY and CDR2 SVGEGT. The CDR3 sequence: CASSPAQRDQPQHF.